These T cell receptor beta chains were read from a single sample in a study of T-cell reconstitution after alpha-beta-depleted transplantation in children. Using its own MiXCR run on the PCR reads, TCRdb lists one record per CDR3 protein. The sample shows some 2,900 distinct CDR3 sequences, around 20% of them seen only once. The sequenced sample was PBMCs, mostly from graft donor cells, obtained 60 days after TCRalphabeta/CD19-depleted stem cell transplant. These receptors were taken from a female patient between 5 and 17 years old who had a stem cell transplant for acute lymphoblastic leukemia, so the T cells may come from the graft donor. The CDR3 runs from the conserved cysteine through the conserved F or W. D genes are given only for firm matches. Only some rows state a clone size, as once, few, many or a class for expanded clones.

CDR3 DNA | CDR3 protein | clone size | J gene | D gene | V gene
TGCAGTGCTCCCCGAGGGGCTCCCGCAGATACGCAGTATTTT | CSAPRGAPADTQYF | medium-sized | TRBJ2-3 | . | TRBV20-1
TGCGCCAGCAGCGTGGGGATGGAGGGCCGATTTAGGGAGCAGTACTTC | CASSVGMEGRFREQYF | many | TRBJ2-7 | . | TRBV5-1
TGTGCCAGCAGCGCCCACACAGGGGACGCTTCCTACAATGAGCAGTTCTTC | CASSAHTGDASYNEQFF | many | TRBJ2-1 | TRBD1 | TRBV9
TGTGCCAGCAGTGAATATAGGGGCTACACCTTC | CASSEYRGYTF | . | TRBJ1-2 | . | TRBV25-1
TGCAGCGTTGACTCTATCCTGTCGTGGCGGCTGAACACTGAAGCTTTCTTT | CSVDSILSWRLNTEAFF | hyperexpanded | TRBJ1-1 | . | TRBV29-1
TGTGCCAGCAGTTCGTTTGGTAGCGGGTCTTCCTACAATGAGCAGTTCTTC | CASSSFGSGSSYNEQFF | many | TRBJ2-1 | TRBD2 | TRBV12-3/TRBV12-4
TGCAGTGCTACTCAATATGAGTGGCCTAACAATGAGCAGTTCTTC | CSATQYEWPNNEQFF | many | TRBJ2-1 | . | TRBV20-1
TGTGCCTGGGCCCGGGCCCCAAGTGGAACTGAAGCTTTCTTT | CAWARAPSGTEAFF | many | TRBJ1-1 | . | TRBV30
TGCAGTGCTAGAGATCTAGCGGGGGGGCCAGATACGCAGTATTTT | CSARDLAGGPDTQYF | many | TRBJ2-3 | TRBD2 | TRBV20-1
TGTGCCAGCAGCTACGGACATCATTATAACTATGGCTACACCTTC | CASSYGHHYNYGYTF | many | TRBJ1-2 | . | TRBV5-6
. | CASSKDWGTGARNSNQPQHF | many | TRBJ1-5 | . | TRBV21-1
TGTGCCAGCAGCTTCCCTTGGACAGGGGACTACAATGAGCAGTTCTTC | CASSFPWTGDYNEQFF | hyperexpanded | TRBJ2-1 | TRBD1 | TRBV7-9
TGTGCCAGCAGACCGACAGGGGGGGGTTTATACCATGAGCAGTTCTTC | CASRPTGGGLYHEQFF | many | TRBJ2-1 | TRBD1 | TRBV6-2/TRBV6-3
TGTGCCAGCAGTGAACTCGGCAGGTCTAGCACAGATACGCAGTATTTT | CASSELGRSSTDTQYF | many | TRBJ2-3 | . | TRBV6-1
TGCAGTGCTAGAGATAGGGACAGGCTGTACGAGCAGTACTTC | CSARDRDRLYEQYF | many | TRBJ2-7 | TRBD1 | TRBV20-1
TGTGCCAGCAGTTCCCTTAATTCGGACAGATATGGCTACACCTTC | CASSSLNSDRYGYTF | medium-sized | TRBJ1-2 | . | TRBV27
TGCGCCAGCAGCTTGGCCCCGCTCGGGAGGGCGTCCGAGCAGTACTTC | CASSLAPLGRASEQYF | many | TRBJ2-7 | TRBD2 | TRBV5-1
TGTGCCAGCCGTCCAACAGGGTACTACGAGCAGTACTTC | CASRPTGYYEQYF | many | TRBJ2-7 | . | TRBV6-5
TGTGCCAGCAGTTTCTTAAGCGTTAGATTGAGGGGAATGAACACTGAAGCTTTCTTT | CASSFLSVRLRGMNTEAFF | medium-sized | TRBJ1-1 | . | TRBV28
TGCGCCAGCAGCCAATGGGGACAGATGAGCTCCTATAATTCACCCCTCCACTTT | CASSQWGQMSSYNSPLHF | many | TRBJ1-6 | TRBD1 | TRBV4-3
TGTGCCTGGAGTGTACAGGGCCAGAGGTCAATCTATGGCTACACCTTC | CAWSVQGQRSIYGYTF | many | TRBJ1-2 | . | TRBV30
TGTGCCAGCAGCTTGAGAGGAAACACCATATATTTT | CASSLRGNTIYF | many | TRBJ1-3 | . | TRBV7-9
TGTGCCAGCTCACCAATGACAGCGGCCTACGAGCAGTACTTC | CASSPMTAAYEQYF | large | TRBJ2-7 | . | TRBV18
TGTGCCAGCAGTCCATCTACCTGGGACAGGGCCTACGAGCAGTACTTC | CASSPSTWDRAYEQYF | many | TRBJ2-7 | TRBD1 | TRBV6-5
TGTGCCATCAGGGCGGGAGGGATCTACGAGCAGTACTTC | CAIRAGGIYEQYF | many | TRBJ2-7 | TRBD2 | TRBV10-3
TGTGCCAGCAGCTTAGTGCCCGGAGAGACCCAGTACTTC | CASSLVPGETQYF | . | TRBJ2-5 | . | TRBV7-8
TGTGCCAGCAGCTCGCGGATTAATTCACCCCTCCACTTT | CASSSRINSPLHF | many | TRBJ1-6 | . | TRBV7-2
TGTGCCAGCAGTTCTCCTAGAACGAGGGGCTATGGCTACACCTTC | CASSSPRTRGYGYTF | many | TRBJ1-2 | . | TRBV6-5
TGCGCCAGCAGCCAAGTCAGGGGGCTTGAAACGCAGTATTTT | CASSQVRGLETQYF | many | TRBJ2-3 | TRBD1 | TRBV4-1
TGTGCCAGCAGCCCCGGGACCCTCATTTATGGCTACACCTTC | CASSPGTLIYGYTF | . | TRBJ1-2 | . | TRBV11-2
TGCGCCAGCAGCTCATACAATGAGCAGTTCTTC | CASSSYNEQFF | large | TRBJ2-1 | . | TRBV5-1
TGTGCTAGTGGTTTGGCTAGCGGGGGGGTAAACACCGGGGAGCTGTTTTTT | CASGLASGGVNTGELFF | medium-sized | TRBJ2-2 | TRBD2 | TRBV12-5
TGTGCCAGCAGCTCCAGGGGCTTCTACGAGCAGTACTTC | CASSSRGFYEQYF | . | TRBJ2-7 | . | TRBV13
TGTGCCAGCAGCTTGTTGGCTGCCGGGGGTACGCAGTATTTT | CASSLLAAGGTQYF | many | TRBJ2-3 | . | TRBV5-6
TGTGCCAGCAGCCTCAGAGGGGCAGGGGTTCGAGAGACCCAGTACTTC | CASSLRGAGVRETQYF | few | TRBJ2-5 | . | TRBV7-9
TGTGCCAGCAGCTCACAGGGCGGGGCTGGGGGCACAGATACGCAGTATTTT | CASSSQGGAGGTDTQYF | medium-sized | TRBJ2-3 | . | TRBV7-2
TGTGCCAGCAGCGTAGGGTCCGGGACTAGCGGACCACAAGAGACCCAGTACTTC | CASSVGSGTSGPQETQYF | many | TRBJ2-5 | TRBD2 | TRBV9
TGTGCCAGTAGTATCCAGACAGGCGCTAGCTACACCTTC | CASSIQTGASYTF | medium-sized | TRBJ1-2 | . | TRBV19
TGTGCCAGCAGCCAAGCAGGGACGAGTTATTCACCCCTCCACTTT | CASSQAGTSYSPLHF | many | TRBJ1-6 | . | TRBV14